One and the same sample provided the 15 T cell receptor beta chains below, sequenced in a study of shared clonotypes between healthy human individuals. Positive CCR7 selection of CD45RO-negative cells yielded the naive CD8 cells, and terminally differentiated effector memory CD45RA+ cells were excluded. The data were produced by immunoSEQ multiplex PCR, yet TCRdb's version contains in-frame clones alone and is incomplete. The sample records 2 million to 2.5 million clones, 85% to 95% being singletons. What was sequenced was naive CD8+ T cells from PBMCs. These receptors originate from a man aged 18 to 29 in good health. Some clones in this sample may be carry-over from other donors' samples.

A word on this clone: This CDR3 is also generated by other DNA sequences in the sample. In nucleotides, the CDR3 is TGTGCCAGTAGTATCGGACGAAACACCGGGGAGCTGTTTTTT. It translates to CASSIGRNTGELFF. The chain has TRBV19 and TRBJ2-2; no firm D call. V was pared by 3 bases and J by 2 bases, with 7 bases between. Germline CDR1 is LNHDA and CDR2 is SQIVND (reference sequence). The CDR3 totals 14 residues.

The chain couples TRBV12-5 to TRBJ1-5, with a possible D match to TRBD1 (5 bases). CDR3 length: 14 amino acids. Per germline, CDR1 LGHNT and CDR2 FRNRAP. V lost 7 bases, J lost 2 bases, and 12 bases lay in between. DNA of the CDR3: TGTGCTAGTGCCGGGGGGGGAGGCAATCAGCCCCAGCATTTT. This sequence encodes CASAGGGGNQPQHF.

Note on this clone: A junction boundary mismatches the germline segment, possibly from a read error. The V gene is TRBV7-9, the J gene TRBJ2-5, with D possibly matching TRBD1 (6 bases). This CDR3 spans 14 amino acids. CDR1 and CDR2 (germline): SEHNR, FQNEAQ (reference sequence). CDR3 protein: CASTLGGVGETQYF. The CDR3 DNA is TGTGCCAGCACCTTAGGGGGAGTGGGGGAGACCCAGTACTTC.

This sequence joins TRBV19 and TRBJ2-1, with D possibly TRBD1 on 6 matching bases. The CDR3 length is 13 residues. V lost 3 bases and J 7 bases, leaving 10 bases between the germline ends. Germline loops: CDR1 LNHDA, CDR2 SQIVND (reference sequence). Written as DNA, the CDR3 is TGTGCCAGTAGTATGGGGGCAGGGAATGAGCAGTTCTTC. Translation gives CASSMGAGNEQFF.

The rearrangement joins TRBV27 to TRBJ2-5, with D possibly TRBD2 on 7 matching bases. Germline loops: CDR1 MNHEY, CDR2 SMNVEV (reference sequence). The V end lost 0 bases, the J end lost 5 bases, and 10 bases lay between the germline ends. This CDR3 is built from 14 residues. CDR3 nucleotide sequence: TGTGCCAGCAGTTTATCAGGGGGGGCGGAGACCCAGTACTTC. This sequence encodes CASSLSGGAETQYF.

V usage is TRBV27 and J usage is TRBJ1-3, with 7 bases lining up with TRBD1. The CDR3 runs to 14 residues. Germline V gene data show CDR1 as MNHEY and CDR2 as SMNVEV (reference sequence). V lost 7 bases and J lost 1; bases outside the gene matches: 4. This CDR3 is CASKSRGSGNTIYF. For the CDR3, the DNA is TGTGCCAGCAAGTCCAGGGGGTCTGGAAACACCATATATTTT.

This clone was counted a single time. The chain joins TRBV28 to TRBJ2-2; D might be TRBD2 (5 bases). Trimming took off 5 bases at V and 3 bases at J, with 13 bases between the two ends. This CDR3 region has 15 residues. CDR1 is MDHEN, CDR2 SYDVKM, per germline. CDR3 sequence: CASSLLYGDTGELFF. The DNA for the CDR3 is TGTGCCAGCAGTCTCCTATACGGGGACACCGGGGAGCTGTTTTTT. Full variable domain (remainder filled in from reference TRBV28 and TRBJ2-2): DVKVTQSSRYLVKRTGEKVFLECVQDMDHENMFWYRQDPGLGLRLIYFSYDVKMKEKGDIPEGYSVSREKKERFSLILESASTNQTSMYLCASSLLYGDTGELFFGEGSRLTVL.

The chain joins TRBV6-1 to TRBJ2-7, with TRBD2 matching over 10 bases. Germline CDR1 reads MNHNS; CDR2 reads SASEGT. After removal of 3 bases from V and 3 bases from J, the junction contained 2 bases not matched to a gene. The CDR3 runs to 14 residues. DNA of the CDR3: TGTGCCAGCAGTGACCGGACTAGCGGCTACGAGCAGTACTTC. Translating it yields CASSDRTSGYEQYF.

The rearrangement uses TRBV5-6 and TRBJ1-2; D remains unclear. Trimming took off 0 bases at V and 5 bases at J, with 11 bases between the two ends. Germline assignment: CDR1 SGHDT and CDR2 YYEEEE. The CDR3 is 14 residues long. As DNA, the CDR3 is TGTGCCAGCAGCTTGGATCGGCTGAATTATGGCTACACCTTC. Its protein is CASSLDRLNYGYTF.

The chain combines TRBV6-5 with TRBJ1-5; D remains ambiguous. The CDR3 totals 14 residues. The germline gives CDR1 MNHEY, CDR2 SVGAGI. Deletions cut 6 bases from V and 3 bases from J, with 12 bases between. CDR3 coding DNA: TGTGCCAGCAGCGAGAAGGGCCCCAATCAGCCCCAGCATTTT. This translates into CASSEKGPNQPQHF.

The J gene is TRBJ1-2, the V gene TRBV27, with 7 bases that match TRBD1. This CDR3 region has 12 residues. Germline loops: CDR1 MNHEY, CDR2 SMNVEV (reference sequence). V lost 6 bases and J lost 6; bases outside the gene matches: 4. The CDR3 protein is CASRTGYDGYTF. CDR3 sequence (DNA): TGTGCCAGCAGGACAGGGTACGATGGCTACACCTTC.

V usage is TRBV4-1 and J usage is TRBJ2-3, with a tentative D call TRBD2 (5 bases). Germline-derived CDR1 and CDR2 are MGHRA and YSYEKL. V gave up 0 bases and J gave up 4 bases, with 11 bases separating them. The CDR3 length is 15 residues. This CDR3 reads CASSQDKLDPDTQYF. CDR3 DNA: TGCGCCAGCAGCCAAGATAAACTAGATCCAGATACGCAGTATTTT.

V gene TRBV13 combines with J gene TRBJ1-2; D might be TRBD1 (5 bases). Germline-derived CDR1 and CDR2 are PRHDT and FYEKMQ (reference sequence). The CDR3 extends over 15 amino acids. Trimming shortened V by 5 bases and J by 3 bases, and 16 bases separated the two germline ends. As DNA, the CDR3 is TGTGCCAGCAGCCGAGGGACGGGCGGGGACTATGGCTACACCTTC. Protein: CASSRGTGGDYGYTF. Full variable domain (outside the CDR3, taken from reference TRBV13 and TRBJ1-2): AAGVIQSPRHLIKEKRETATLKCYPIPRHDTVYWYQQGPGQDPQFLISFYEKMQSDKGSIPDRFSAQQFSDYHSELNMSSLELGDSALYFCASSRGTGGDYGYTFGSGTRLTVV.

V is TRBV27 and J is TRBJ2-7, with 8 nucleotides matching TRBD2. The CDR3 has 17 residues. V gave up 6 bases and J gave up 0 bases; unmatched junction bases: 13. The germline V gene encodes CDR1 MNHEY and CDR2 SMNVEV (reference sequence). The CDR3 loop is CASSPGLVSPSSYEQYF. The CDR3 nucleotides read TGTGCCAGCAGCCCGGGACTAGTATCGCCAAGCTCCTACGAGCAGTACTTC.

The chain carries TRBV15 and TRBJ1-2; D gene ambiguous. Germline CDR1 LNHNV, CDR2 YYDKDF (reference sequence). The CDR3 contains 15 residues. Deletions cut 0 bases from V and 5 bases from J, with 13 bases between. The CDR3, as DNA: TGTGCCACCAGCAGAGAAGGAGGAATAGCGTATGGCTACACCTTC. It is translated as CATSREGGIAYGYTF.